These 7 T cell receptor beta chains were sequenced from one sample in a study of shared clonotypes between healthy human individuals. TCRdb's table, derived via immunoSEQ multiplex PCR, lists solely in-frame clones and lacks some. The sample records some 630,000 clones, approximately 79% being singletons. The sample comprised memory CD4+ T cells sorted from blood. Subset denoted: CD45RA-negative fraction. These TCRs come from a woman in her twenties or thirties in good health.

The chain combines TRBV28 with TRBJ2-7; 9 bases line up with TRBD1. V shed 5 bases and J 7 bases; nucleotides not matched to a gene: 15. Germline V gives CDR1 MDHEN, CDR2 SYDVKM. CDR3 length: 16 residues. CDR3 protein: CASSPASSGQGREQYF. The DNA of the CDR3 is TGTGCCAGCAGTCCCGCCTCCTCGGGACAGGGTCGGGAGCAGTACTTC. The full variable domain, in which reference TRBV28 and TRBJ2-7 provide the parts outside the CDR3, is DVKVTQSSRYLVKRTGEKVFLECVQDMDHENMFWYRQDPGLGLRLIYFSYDVKMKEKGDIPEGYSVSREKKERFSLILESASTNQTSMYLCASSPASSGQGREQYFGPGTRLTVT.

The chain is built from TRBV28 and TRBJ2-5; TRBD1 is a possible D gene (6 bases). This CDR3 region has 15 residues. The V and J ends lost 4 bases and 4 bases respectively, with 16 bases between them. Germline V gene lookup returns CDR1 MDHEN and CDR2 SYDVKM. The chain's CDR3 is CASSSGHSDRETQYF. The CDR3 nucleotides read TGTGCCAGCAGTTCGGGACACTCAGATAGAGAGACCCAGTACTTC.

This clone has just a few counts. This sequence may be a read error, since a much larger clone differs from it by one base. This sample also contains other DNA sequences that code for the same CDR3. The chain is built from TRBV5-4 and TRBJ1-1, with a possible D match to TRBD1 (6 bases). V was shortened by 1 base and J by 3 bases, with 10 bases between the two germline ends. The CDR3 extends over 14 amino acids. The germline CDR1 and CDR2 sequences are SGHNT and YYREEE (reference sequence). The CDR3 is CASSLWGADTEAFF. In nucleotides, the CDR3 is TGTGCCAGCAGCTTGTGGGGGGCGGACACTGAAGCTTTCTTT.

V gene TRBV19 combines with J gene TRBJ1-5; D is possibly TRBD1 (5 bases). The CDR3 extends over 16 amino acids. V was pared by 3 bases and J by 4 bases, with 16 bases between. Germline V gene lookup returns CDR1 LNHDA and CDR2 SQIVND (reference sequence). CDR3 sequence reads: CASSIGQQVKNQPQHF. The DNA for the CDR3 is TGTGCCAGTAGTATCGGGCAACAGGTAAAAAATCAGCCCCAGCATTTT. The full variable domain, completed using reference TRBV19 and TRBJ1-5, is DGGITQSPKYLFRKEGQNVTLSCEQNLNHDAMYWYRQDPGQGLRLIYYSQIVNDFQKGDIAEGYSVSREKKESFPLTVTSAQKNPTAFYLCASSIGQQVKNQPQHFGDGTRLSIL.

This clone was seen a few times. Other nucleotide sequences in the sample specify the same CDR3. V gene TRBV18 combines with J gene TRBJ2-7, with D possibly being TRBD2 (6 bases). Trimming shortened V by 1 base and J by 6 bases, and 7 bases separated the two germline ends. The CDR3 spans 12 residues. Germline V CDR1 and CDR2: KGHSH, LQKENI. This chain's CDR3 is CASSPQEGEQYF. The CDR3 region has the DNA TGTGCCAGCTCACCACAGGAGGGCGAGCAGTACTTC. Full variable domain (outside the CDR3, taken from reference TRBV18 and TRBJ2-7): NAGVMQNPRHLVRRRGQEARLRCSPMKGHSHVYWYRQLPEEGLKFMVYLQKENIIDESGMPKERFSAEFPKEGPSILRIQQVVRGDSAAYFCASSPQEGEQYFGPGTRLTVT.

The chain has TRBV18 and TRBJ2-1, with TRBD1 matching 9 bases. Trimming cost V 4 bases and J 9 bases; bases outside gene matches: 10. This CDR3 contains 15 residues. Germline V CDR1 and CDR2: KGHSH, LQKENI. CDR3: CASSRTGQGFSEQFF. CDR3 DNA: TGTGCCAGCTCACGAACAGGACAGGGGTTTAGTGAGCAGTTCTTC.

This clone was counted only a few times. The CDR3 bases are TGTGCCAGCAGCTTATACACAGATACGCAGTATTTT. Amino acids: CASSLYTDTQYF. V is TRBV11-1 and J is TRBJ2-3; D unclear. CDR1 SGHAT and CDR2 FQDESV come from the germline V gene (reference sequence). V was trimmed by 2 bases and J by 2 bases, leaving 2 bases between them. The CDR3 sequence is 12 residues long. The variable domain in full, completed from reference TRBV11-1 and TRBJ2-3, reads EAEVAQSPRYKITEKSQAVAFWCDPISGHATLYWYRQILGQGPELLVQFQDESVVDDSQLPKDRFSAERLKGVDSTLKIQPAELGDSAMYLCASSLYTDTQYFGPGTRLTVL.